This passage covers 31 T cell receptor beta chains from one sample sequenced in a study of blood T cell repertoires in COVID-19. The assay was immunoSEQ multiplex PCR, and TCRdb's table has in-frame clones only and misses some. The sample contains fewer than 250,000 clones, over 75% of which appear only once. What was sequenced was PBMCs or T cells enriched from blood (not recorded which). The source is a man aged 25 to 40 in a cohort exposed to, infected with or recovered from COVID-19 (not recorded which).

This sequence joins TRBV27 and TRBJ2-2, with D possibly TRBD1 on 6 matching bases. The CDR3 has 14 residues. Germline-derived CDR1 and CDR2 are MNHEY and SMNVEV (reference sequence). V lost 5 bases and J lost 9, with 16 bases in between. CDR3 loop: CASSLRDTPRELFF. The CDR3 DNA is TGTGCCAGCAGTCTCCGGGACACCCCTCGGGAGCTGTTTTTT.

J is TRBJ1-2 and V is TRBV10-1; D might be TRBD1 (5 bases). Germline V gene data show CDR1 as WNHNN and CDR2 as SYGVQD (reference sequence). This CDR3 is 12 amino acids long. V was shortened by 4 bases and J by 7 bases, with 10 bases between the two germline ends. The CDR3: CASSVQGGGYTF. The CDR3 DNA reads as TGCGCCAGCAGTGTGCAGGGAGGTGGCTACACCTTC.

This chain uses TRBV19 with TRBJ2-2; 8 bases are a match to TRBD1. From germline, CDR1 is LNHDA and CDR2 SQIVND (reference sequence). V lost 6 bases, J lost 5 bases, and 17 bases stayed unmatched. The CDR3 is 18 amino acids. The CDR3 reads CASSNGQGYLSGTGELFF. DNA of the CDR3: TGTGCCAGTAGCAACGGACAGGGTTACCTTTCGGGGACCGGGGAGCTGTTTTTT.

The CDR3 sequence: CASSLESAGTYNEQFF. As DNA, the CDR3 is TGCGCCAGCAGCTTGGAATCAGCGGGTACCTACAATGAGCAGTTCTTC. V gene TRBV5-1 combines with J gene TRBJ2-1; a weak D match, TRBD2 (6 bases). Germline V CDR1 and CDR2: SGHRS, YFSETQ. The CDR3 has 16 amino acids. V lost 0 bases to trimming and J lost 2 bases, with 12 bases between them.

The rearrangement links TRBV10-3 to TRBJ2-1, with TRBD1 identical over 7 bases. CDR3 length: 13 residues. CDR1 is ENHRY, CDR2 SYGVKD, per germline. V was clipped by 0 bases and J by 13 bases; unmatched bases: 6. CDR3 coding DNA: TGTGCCATCAGTGAGTCCGACAGGGAGTTACAGTTCTTC. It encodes CAISESDRELQFF.

CDR3 sequence reads: CSAPDRGYTF. CDR3 coding DNA: TGCAGTGCGCCGGACAGGGGCTACACCTTC. V and J are TRBV20-1 and TRBJ1-2, with 7 bases identical to TRBD1. The germline CDR1 and CDR2 sequences are DFQATT and SNEGSKA (reference sequence). V lost 6 bases to trimming and J lost 8 bases; unmatched junction nucleotides: 3. There are 10 residues in the CDR3.

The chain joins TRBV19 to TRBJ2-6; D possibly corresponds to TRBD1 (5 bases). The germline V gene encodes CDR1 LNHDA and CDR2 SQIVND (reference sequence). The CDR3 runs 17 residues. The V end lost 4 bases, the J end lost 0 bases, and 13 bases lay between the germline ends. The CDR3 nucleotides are TGTGCCAGTAGTACTCAGGGCCTCAGCTCTGGGGCCAACGTCCTGACTTTC. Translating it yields CASSTQGLSSGANVLTF.

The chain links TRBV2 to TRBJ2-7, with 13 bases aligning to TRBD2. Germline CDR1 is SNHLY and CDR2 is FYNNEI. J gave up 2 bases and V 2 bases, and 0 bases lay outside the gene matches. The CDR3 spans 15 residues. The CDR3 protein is CASSETSGRAYEQYF. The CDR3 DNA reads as TGTGCCAGCAGTGAAACTAGCGGGAGGGCCTACGAGCAGTACTTC.

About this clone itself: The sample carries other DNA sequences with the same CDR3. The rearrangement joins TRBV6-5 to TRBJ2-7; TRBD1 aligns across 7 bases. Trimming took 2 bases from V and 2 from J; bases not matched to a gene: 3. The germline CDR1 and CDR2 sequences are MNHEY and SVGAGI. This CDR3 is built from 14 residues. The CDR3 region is CASSYGTGAYEQYF. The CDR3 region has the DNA TGTGCCAGCAGTTACGGCACAGGGGCCTACGAGCAGTACTTC.

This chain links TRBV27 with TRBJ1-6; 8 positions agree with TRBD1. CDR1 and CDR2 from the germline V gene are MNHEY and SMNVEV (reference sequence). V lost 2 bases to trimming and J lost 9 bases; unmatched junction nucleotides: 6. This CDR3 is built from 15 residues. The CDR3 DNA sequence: TGTGCCAGCAGTTTAGGCACAGGGGGAAGTTCACCCCTCCACTTT. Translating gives CASSLGTGGSSPLHF.

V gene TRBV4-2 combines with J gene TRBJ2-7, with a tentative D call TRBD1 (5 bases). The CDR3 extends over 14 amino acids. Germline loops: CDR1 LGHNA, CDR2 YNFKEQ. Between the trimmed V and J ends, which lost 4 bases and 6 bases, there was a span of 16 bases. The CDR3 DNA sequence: TGTGCCAGCAGCCCTCGCCAGGGTGCCATCGAGCAGTACTTC. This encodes CASSPRQGAIEQYF.

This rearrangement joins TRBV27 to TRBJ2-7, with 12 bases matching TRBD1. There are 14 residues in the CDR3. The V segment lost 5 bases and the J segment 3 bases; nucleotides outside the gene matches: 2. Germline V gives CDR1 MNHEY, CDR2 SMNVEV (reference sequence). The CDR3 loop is CASSGTGGYYEQYF. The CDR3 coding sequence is TGTGCCAGCAGTGGGACAGGGGGCTACTACGAGCAGTACTTC.

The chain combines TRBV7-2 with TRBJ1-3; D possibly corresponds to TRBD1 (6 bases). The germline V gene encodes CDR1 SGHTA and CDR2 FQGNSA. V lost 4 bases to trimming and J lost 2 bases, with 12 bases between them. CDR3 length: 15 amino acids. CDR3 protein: CASSSQSGAGNTIYF. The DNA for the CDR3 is TGTGCCAGCAGCTCCCAATCAGGGGCTGGAAACACCATATATTTT.

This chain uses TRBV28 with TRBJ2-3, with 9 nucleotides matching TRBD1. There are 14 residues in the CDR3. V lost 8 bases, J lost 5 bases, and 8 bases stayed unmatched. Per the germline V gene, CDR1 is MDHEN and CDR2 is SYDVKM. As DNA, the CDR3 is TGTGCCAGCGGCCGGGACAGGGAGAGAGATACGCAGTATTTT. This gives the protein CASGRDRERDTQYF.

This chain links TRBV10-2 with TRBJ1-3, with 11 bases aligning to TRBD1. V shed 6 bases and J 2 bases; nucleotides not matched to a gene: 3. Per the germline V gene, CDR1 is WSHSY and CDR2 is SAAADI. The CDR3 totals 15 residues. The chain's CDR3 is CASSGGQGAGNTIYF. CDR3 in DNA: TGCGCCAGCAGCGGGGGACAGGGGGCTGGAAACACCATATATTTT.

CDR3 sequence reads: CASSIRGNNQPQHF. The CDR3 region has the DNA TGTGCCAGTAGTATCAGGGGAAACAATCAGCCCCAGCATTTT. The J gene is TRBJ1-5, the V gene TRBV19; D perhaps matches TRBD1 (6 bases). The germline CDR1 and CDR2 sequences are LNHDA and SQIVND (reference sequence). The CDR3 consists of 14 residues. With 3 bases removed from V and 3 bases from J, the gap between germline ends came to 9 bases. The whole variable domain, remainder taken from reference TRBV19 and TRBJ1-5, is DGGITQSPKYLFRKEGQNVTLSCEQNLNHDAMYWYRQDPGQGLRLIYYSQIVNDFQKGDIAEGYSVSREKKESFPLTVTSAQKNPTAFYLCASSIRGNNQPQHFGDGTRLSIL.

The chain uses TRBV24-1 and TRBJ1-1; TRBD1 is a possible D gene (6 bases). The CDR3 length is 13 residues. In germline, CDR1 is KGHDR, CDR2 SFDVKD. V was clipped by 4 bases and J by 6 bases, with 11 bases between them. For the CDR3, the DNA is TGTGCCACCAGTGACCCCGGACAGTCTGAAGCTTTCTTT. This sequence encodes CATSDPGQSEAFF.

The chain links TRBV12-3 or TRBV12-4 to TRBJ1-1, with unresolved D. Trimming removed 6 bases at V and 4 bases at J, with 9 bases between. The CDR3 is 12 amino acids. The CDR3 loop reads CASSSGSTEAFF. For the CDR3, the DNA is TGTGCCAGCAGCTCGGGGAGCACTGAAGCTTTCTTT.

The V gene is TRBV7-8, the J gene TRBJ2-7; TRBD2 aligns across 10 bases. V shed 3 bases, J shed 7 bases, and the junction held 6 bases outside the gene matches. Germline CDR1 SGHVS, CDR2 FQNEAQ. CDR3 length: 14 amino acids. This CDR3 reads CASSFRLAGEEQYF. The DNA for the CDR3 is TGTGCCAGCAGCTTTAGACTAGCGGGCGAGGAGCAGTACTTC.

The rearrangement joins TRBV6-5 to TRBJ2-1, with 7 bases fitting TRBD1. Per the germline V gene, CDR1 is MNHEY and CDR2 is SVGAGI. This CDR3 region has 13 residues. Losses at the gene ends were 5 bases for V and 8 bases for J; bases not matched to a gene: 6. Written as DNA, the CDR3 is TGTGCCAGCAGTCCCCTTCAGGGGGATGAGCAGTTCTTC. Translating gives CASSPLQGDEQFF.

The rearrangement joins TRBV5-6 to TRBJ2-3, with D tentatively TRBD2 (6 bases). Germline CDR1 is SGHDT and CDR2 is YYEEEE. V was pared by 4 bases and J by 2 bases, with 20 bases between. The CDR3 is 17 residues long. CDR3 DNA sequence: TGTGCCAGCAGCACCAACAGTCTGGCGGGGTCCACAGATACGCAGTATTTT. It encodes CASSTNSLAGSTDTQYF.

This CDR3 reads CASSPPGLAGADSYEQYF. The CDR3, as DNA: TGTGCCAGCTCACCGCCGGGACTAGCGGGAGCAGATTCCTACGAGCAGTACTTC. The chain combines TRBV18 with TRBJ2-7; 14 bases fit TRBD2. This CDR3 has 18 amino acids. V dropped 3 bases and J dropped 1; count of bases not matched to a gene: 8. Per the germline V gene, CDR1 is KGHSH and CDR2 is LQKENI.

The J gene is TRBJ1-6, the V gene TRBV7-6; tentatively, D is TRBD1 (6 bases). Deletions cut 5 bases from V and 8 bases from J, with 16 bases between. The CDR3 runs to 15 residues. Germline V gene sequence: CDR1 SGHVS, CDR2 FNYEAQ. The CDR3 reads CASSHPGGADSPLHF. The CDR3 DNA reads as TGTGCCAGCAGCCACCCGGGGGGGGCGGATTCACCCCTCCACTTT.

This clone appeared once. Here the CDR3 DNA reads TGCGCCAGCAGCCAGGGACAGGGTTCGAGTGAGCAGTTCTTC. Protein sequence: CASSQGQGSSEQFF. The chain links TRBV5-1 to TRBJ2-1; TRBD1 aligns across 9 bases. Germline V CDR1 and CDR2: SGHRS, YFSETQ. V lost 4 bases to trimming and J lost 9 bases; unmatched junction nucleotides: 8. The CDR3 contains 14 residues.

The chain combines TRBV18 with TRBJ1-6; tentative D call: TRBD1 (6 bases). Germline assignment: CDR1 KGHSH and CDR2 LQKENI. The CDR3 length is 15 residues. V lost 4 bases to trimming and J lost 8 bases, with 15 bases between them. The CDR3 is CASSRLRGMDSPLHF. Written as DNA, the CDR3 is TGTGCCAGCTCACGGCTTAGGGGGATGGATTCACCCCTCCACTTT.

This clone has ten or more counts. For the CDR3, the DNA is TGTGCCAGCAGCACGTCTAGCGCACAGTCCTACGAGCAGTACTTC. This gives the protein CASSTSSAQSYEQYF. The chain links TRBV6-5 to TRBJ2-7; TRBD2 might be the D (6 bases). V was trimmed by 6 bases and J by 1 base, leaving 16 bases between them. There are 15 residues in the CDR3. Per germline, CDR1 MNHEY and CDR2 SVGAGI.

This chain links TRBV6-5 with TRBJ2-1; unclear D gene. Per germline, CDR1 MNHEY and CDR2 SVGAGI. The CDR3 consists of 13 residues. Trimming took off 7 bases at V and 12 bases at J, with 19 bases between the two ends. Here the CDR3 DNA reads TGTGCCAGCAAGACTTTGAGGAATGAGTGGCAGTTCTTC. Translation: CASKTLRNEWQFF.

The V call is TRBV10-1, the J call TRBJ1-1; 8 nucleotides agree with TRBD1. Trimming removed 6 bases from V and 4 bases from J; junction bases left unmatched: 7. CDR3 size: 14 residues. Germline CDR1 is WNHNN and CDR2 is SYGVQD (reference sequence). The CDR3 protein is CASSQDRASTEAFF. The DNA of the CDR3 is TGCGCCAGCAGCCAGGACAGGGCGAGCACTGAAGCTTTCTTT.

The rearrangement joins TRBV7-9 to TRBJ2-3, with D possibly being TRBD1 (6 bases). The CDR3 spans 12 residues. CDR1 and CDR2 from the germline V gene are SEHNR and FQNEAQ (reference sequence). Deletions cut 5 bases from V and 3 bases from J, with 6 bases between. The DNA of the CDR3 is TGTGCCAGCAGCCAGGGGACAGATACGCAGTATTTT. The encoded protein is CASSQGTDTQYF.

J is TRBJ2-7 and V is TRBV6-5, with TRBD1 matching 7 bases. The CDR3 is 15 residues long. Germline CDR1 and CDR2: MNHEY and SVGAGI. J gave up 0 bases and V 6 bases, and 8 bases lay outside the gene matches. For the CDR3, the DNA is TGTGCCAGCAGCGAGGTGGGACAGCGCTCCTACGAGCAGTACTTC. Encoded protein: CASSEVGQRSYEQYF.

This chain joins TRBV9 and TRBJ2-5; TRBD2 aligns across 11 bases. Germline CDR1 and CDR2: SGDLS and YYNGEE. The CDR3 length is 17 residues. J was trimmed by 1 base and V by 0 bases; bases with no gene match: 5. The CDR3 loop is CASSVGITSGSQETQYF. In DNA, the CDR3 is TGTGCCAGCAGCGTAGGGATAACTAGCGGGAGCCAAGAGACCCAGTACTTC.